This TCR beta chain was observed in a study of blood T cell repertoires in COVID-19. The wider study: Sources were T cells, B-cell-depleted T cells, or PBMCs; the material itself was cDNA or gDNA.

This CDR3 has 16 residues. V lost 1 base and J lost 3, with 13 bases in between. Germline V gene sequence: CDR1 SGHNT, CDR2 YENEEA. Measured with immunoSEQ multiplex PCR; TCRdb has only the in-frame clones, and not every one. This table has 100,000 or so clones, approximately 86% appearing once. This clone has only a few counts. The chain couples TRBV11-3 to TRBJ2-1; tentatively, D is TRBD1 (6 bases). This clonotype originated in a man in his sixties or seventies with active or convalescent COVID-19. Sequenced material: peripheral blood. CDR3 coding DNA: TGTGCCAGCAGCTTAGTATACAGGGTAGTCTACAATGAGCAGTTCTTC. Amino acid sequence: CASSLVYRVVYNEQFF. Full variable domain (remainder filled in from reference TRBV11-3 and TRBJ2-1): EAGVVQSPRYKIIEKKQPVAFWCNPISGHNTLYWYLQNLGQGPELLIRYENEEAVDDSQLPKDRFSAERLKGVDSTLKIQPAELGDSAVYLCASSLVYRVVYNEQFFGPGTRLTVL.